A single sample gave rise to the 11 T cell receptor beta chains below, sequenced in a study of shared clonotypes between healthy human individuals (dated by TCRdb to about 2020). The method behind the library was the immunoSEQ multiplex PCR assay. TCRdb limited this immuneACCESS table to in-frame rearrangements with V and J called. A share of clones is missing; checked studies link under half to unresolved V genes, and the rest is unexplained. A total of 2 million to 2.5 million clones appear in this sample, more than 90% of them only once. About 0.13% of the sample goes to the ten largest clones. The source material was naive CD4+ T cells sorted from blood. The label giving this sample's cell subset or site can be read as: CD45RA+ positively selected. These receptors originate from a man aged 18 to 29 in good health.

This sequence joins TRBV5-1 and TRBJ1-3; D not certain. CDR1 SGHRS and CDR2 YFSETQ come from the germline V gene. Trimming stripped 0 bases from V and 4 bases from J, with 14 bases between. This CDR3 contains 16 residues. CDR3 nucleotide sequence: TGCGCCAGCAGCTTGGGGGGATATCGTCAGGGAAACACCATATATTTT. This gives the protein CASSLGGYRQGNTIYF.

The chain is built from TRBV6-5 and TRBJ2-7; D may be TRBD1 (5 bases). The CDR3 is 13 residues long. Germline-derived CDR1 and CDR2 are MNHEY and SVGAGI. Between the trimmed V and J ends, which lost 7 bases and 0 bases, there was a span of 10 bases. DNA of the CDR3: TGTGCCAGCAAGGGGCACAACTCCTACGAGCAGTACTTC. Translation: CASKGHNSYEQYF.

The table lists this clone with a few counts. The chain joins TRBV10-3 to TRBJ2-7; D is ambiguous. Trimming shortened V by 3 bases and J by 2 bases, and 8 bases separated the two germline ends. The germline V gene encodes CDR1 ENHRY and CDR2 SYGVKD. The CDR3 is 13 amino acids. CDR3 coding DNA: TGTGCCATCAGTGACGGTCAGGCCTACGAGCAGTACTTC. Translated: CAISDGQAYEQYF.

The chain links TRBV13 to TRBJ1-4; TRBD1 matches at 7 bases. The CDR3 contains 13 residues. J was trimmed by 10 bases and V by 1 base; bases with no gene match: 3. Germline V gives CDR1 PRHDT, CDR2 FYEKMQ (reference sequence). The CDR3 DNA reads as TGTGCCAGCAGCTTAGACAGGGGCGGAAAACTGTTTTTT. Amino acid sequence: CASSLDRGGKLFF.

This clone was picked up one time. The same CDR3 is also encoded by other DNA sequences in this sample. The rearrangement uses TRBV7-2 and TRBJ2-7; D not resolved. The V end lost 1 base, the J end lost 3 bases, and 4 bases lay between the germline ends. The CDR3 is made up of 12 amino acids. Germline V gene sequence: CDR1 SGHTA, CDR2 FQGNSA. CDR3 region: CASSLDDYEQYF. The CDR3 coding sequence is TGTGCCAGCAGCTTAGACGACTACGAGCAGTACTTC.

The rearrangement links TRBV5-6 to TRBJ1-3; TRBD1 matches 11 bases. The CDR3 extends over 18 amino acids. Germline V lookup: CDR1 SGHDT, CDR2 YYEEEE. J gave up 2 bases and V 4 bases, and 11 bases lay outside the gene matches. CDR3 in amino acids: CASSPRDRGSLAGNTIYF. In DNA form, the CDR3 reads TGTGCCAGCAGCCCCCGGGACAGGGGGAGTTTGGCTGGAAACACCATATATTTT.

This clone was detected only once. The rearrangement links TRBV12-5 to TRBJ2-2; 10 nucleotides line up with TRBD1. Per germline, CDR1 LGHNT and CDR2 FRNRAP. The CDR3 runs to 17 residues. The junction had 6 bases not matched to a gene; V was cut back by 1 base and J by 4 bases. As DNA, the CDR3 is TGTGCTAGTGGTTTGGACTCGACAGGGGGCGGCACCGGGGAGCTGTTTTTT. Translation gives CASGLDSTGGGTGELFF.

The CDR3 sequence is CASSFTSLSGANVLTF. The CDR3 coding sequence is TGCGCCAGCAGCTTTACTAGCCTCTCTGGGGCCAACGTCCTGACTTTC. The chain is built from TRBV5-1 and TRBJ2-6; perhaps TRBD2 as D (6 bases). The V gene's germline CDR1 is SGHRS and CDR2 YFSETQ. The length of the CDR3 is 16 residues. V lost 2 bases, J lost 0 bases, and 9 bases lay in between.

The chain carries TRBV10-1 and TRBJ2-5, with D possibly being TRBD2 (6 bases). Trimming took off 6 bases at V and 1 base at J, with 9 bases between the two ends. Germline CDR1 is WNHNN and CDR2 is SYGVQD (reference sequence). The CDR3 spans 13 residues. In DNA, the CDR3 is TGCGCCAGCAGCTCAGCGGGCCAAGAGACCCAGTACTTC. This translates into CASSSAGQETQYF.

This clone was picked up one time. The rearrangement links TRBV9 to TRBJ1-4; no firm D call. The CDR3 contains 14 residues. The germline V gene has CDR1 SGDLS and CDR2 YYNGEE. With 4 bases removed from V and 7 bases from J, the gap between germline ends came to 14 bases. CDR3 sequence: CASSPRWGSEKLFF. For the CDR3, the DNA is TGTGCCAGCAGCCCCCGCTGGGGTAGTGAAAAACTGTTTTTT.

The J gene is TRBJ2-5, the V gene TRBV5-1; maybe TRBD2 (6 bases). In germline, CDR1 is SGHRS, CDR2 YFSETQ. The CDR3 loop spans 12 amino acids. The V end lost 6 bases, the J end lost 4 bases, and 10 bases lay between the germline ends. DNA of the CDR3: TGCGCCAGCACCGGGGGAGGAGAGACCCAGTACTTC. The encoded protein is CASTGGGETQYF.